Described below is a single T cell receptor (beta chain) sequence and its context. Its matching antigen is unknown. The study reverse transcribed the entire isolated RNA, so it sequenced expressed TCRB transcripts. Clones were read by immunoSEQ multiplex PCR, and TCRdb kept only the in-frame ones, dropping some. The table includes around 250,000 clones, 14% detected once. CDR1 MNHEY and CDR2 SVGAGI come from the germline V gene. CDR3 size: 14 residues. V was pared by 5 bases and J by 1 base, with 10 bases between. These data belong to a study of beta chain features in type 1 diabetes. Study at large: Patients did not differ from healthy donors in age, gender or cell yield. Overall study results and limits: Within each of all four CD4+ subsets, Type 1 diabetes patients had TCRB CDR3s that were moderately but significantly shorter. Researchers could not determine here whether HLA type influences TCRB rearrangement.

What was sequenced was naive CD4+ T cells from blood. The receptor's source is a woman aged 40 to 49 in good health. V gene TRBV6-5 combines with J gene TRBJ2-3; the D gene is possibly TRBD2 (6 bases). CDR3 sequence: CASSQGGGTDTQYF. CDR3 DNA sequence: TGTGCCAGCAGTCAGGGAGGTGGCACAGATACGCAGTATTTT.